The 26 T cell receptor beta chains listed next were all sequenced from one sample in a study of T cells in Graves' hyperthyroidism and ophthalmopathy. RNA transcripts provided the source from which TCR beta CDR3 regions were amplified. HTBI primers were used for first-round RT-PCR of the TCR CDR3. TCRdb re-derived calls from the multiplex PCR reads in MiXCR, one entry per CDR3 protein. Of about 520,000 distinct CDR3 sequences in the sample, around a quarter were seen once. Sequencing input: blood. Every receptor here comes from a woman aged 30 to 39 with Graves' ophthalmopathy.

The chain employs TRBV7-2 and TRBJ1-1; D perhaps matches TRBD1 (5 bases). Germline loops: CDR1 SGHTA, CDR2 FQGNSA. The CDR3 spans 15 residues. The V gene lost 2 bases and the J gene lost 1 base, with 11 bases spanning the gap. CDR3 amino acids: CASSLRWRGNTEAFF. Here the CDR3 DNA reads TGTGCCAGCAGCTTACGGTGGAGGGGGAACACTGAAGCTTTCTTT.

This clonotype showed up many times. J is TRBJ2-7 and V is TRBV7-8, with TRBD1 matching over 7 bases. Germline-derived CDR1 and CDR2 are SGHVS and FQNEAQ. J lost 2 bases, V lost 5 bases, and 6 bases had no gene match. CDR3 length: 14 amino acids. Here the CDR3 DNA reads TGTGCCAGCAGCGCCCGGGACAGTCCCTACGAGCAGTACTTC. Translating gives CASSARDSPYEQYF.

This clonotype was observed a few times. CDR3 DNA: TGCAGTGCTAGAGGGGGCGCGAGCTATGGCTACACCTTC. It translates to CSARGGASYGYTF. The genes are TRBV20-1 and TRBJ1-2; possible D gene TRBD1, 5 bases. CDR3 length: 13 residues. From germline, CDR1 is DFQATT and CDR2 SNEGSKA (reference sequence). V was clipped by 1 base and J by 4 bases, with 10 bases between them.

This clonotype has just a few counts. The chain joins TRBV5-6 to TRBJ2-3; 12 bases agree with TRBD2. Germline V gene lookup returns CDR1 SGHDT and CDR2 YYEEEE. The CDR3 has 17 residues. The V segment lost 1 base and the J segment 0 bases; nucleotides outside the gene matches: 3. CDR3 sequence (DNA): TGTGCCAGCAGCTTGCTAGCGGGGGGGGTAAGCACAGATACGCAGTATTTT. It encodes CASSLLAGGVSTDTQYF.

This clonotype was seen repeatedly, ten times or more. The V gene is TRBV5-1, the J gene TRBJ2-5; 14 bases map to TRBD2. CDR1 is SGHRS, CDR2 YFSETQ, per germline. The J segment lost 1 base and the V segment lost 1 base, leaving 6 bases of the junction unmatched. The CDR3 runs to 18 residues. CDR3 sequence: CASSLYGLAGGVQETQYF. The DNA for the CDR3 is TGCGCCAGCAGCTTGTATGGACTAGCGGGGGGAGTCCAAGAGACCCAGTACTTC. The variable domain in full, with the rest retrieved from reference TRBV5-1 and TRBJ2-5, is KAGVTQTPRYLIKTRGQQVTLSCSPISGHRSVSWYQQTPGQGLQFLFEYFSETQRNKGNFPGRFSGRQFSNSRSEMNVSTLELGDSALYLCASSLYGLAGGVQETQYFGPGTRLLVL.

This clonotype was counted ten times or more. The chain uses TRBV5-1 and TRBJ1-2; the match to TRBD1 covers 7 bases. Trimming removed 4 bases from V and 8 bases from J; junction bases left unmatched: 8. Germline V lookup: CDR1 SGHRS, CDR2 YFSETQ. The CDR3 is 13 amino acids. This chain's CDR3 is CASSPIDRAGYTF. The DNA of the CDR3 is TGCGCCAGCAGCCCGATAGACAGGGCCGGCTACACCTTC.

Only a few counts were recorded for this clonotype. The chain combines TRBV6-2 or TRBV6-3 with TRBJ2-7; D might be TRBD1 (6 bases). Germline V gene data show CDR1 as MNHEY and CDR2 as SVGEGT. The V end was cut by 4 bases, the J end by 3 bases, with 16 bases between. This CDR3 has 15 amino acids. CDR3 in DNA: TGTGCCAGCAGTTTGAACGGGCAGGGGTACTACGAGCAGTACTTC. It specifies CASSLNGQGYYEQYF.

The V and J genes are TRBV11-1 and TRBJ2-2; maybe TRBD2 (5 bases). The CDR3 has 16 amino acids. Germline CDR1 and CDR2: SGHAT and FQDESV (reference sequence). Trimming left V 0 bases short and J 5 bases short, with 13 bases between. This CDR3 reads CASSLAVEAGTGELFF. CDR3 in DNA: TGTGCCAGCAGCTTAGCGGTGGAGGCGGGTACCGGGGAGCTGTTTTTT.

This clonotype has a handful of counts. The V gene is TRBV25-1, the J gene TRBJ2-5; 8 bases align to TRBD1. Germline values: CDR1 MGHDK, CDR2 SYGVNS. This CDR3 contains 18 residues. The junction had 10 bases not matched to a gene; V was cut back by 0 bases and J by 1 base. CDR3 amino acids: CASSEYIGGTGFQETQYF. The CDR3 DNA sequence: TGTGCCAGCAGTGAATATATAGGAGGGACAGGCTTCCAAGAGACCCAGTACTTC.

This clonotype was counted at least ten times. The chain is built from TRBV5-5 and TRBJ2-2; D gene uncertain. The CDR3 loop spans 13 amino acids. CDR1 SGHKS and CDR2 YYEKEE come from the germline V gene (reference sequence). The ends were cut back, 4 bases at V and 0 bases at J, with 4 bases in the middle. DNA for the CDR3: TGTGCCAGCAGCGGGGCGAACACCGGGGAGCTGTTTTTT. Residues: CASSGANTGELFF.

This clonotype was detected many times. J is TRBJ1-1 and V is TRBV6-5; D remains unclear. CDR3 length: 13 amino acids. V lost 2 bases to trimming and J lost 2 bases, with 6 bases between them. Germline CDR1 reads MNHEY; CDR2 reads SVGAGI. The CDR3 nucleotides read TGTGCCAGCAGTTACGCATCTAACACTGAAGCTTTCTTT. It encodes CASSYASNTEAFF.

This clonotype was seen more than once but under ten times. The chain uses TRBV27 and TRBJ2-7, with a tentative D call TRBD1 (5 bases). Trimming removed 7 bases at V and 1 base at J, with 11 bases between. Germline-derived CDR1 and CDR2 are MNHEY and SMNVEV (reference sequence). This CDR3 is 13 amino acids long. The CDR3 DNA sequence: TGTGCCAGCATCCAAACAGGATCCTACGAGCAGTACTTC. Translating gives CASIQTGSYEQYF.

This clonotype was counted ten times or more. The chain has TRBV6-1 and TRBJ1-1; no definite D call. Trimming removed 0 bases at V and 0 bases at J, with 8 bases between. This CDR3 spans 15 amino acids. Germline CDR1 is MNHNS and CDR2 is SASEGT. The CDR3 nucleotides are TGTGCCAGCAGTGAAGCTGGAGACATGAACACTGAAGCTTTCTTT. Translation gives CASSEAGDMNTEAFF.

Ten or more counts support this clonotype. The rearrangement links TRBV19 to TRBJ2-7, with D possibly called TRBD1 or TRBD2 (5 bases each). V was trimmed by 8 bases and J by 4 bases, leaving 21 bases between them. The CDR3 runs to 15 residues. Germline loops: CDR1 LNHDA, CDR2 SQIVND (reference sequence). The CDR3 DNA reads TGTGCCAGTTCTCCCCGGGACGGTGAACAATACGAGCAGTACTTC. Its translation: CASSPRDGEQYEQYF.

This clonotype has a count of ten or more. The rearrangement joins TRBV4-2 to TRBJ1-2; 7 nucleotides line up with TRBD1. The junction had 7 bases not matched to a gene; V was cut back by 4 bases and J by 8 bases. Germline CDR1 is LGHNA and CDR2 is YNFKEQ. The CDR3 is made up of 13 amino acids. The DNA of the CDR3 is TGTGCCAGCAGCCCCACAGGGGAGCAAGGCTACACCTTC. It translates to CASSPTGEQGYTF.

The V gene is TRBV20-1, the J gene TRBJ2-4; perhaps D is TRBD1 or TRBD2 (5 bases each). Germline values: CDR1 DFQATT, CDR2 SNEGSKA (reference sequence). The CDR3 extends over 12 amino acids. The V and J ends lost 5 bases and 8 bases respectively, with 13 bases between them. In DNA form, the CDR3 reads TGCAGTGCTCCAACAGTGGGACACATTCAGTACTTC. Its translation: CSAPTVGHIQYF.

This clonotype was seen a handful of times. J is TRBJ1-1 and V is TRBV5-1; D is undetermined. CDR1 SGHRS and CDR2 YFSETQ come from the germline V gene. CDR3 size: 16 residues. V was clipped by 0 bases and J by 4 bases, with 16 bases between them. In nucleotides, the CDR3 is TGCGCCAGCAGCTTGGCCGACGTGTGGGAGAGCACTGAAGCTTTCTTT. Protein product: CASSLADVWESTEAFF.

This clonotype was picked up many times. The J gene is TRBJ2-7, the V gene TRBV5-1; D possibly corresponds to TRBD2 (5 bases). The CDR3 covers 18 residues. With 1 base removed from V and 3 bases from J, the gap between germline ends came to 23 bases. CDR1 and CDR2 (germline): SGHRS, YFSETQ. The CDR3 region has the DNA TGCGCCAGCAGCTTGCTCTCCCCCTCGGAAGCGGCTTTCTACGAGCAGTACTTC. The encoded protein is CASSLLSPSEAAFYEQYF.

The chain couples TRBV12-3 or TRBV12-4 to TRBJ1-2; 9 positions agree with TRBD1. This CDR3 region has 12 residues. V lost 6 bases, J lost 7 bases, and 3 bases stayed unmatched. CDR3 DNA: TGTGCCAGCAGAACAGGGGGCGGTGGCTACACCTTC. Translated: CASRTGGGGYTF.

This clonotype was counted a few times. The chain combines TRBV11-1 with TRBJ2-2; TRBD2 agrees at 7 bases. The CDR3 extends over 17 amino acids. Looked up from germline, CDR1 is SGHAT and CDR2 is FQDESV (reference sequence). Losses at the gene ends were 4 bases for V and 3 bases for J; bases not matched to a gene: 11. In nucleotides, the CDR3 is TGTGCCAGCAGCTCATCCGTTAGGACTAGAGACACCGGGGAGCTGTTTTTT. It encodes CASSSSVRTRDTGELFF.

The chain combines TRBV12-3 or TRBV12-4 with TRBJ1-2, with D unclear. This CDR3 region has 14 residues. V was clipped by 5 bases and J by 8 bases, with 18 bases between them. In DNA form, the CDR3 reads TGTGCCAGCAGTCATCCCAATGGGCTCGGGGGCTACACCTTC. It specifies CASSHPNGLGGYTF.

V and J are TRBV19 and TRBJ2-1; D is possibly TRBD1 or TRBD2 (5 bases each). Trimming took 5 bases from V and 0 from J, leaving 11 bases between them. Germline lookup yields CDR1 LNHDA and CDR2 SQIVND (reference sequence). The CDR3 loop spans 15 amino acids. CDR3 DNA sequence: TGTGCCAGTAGTCTCGAGGGGAGCTCCTACAATGAGCAGTTCTTC. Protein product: CASSLEGSSYNEQFF.

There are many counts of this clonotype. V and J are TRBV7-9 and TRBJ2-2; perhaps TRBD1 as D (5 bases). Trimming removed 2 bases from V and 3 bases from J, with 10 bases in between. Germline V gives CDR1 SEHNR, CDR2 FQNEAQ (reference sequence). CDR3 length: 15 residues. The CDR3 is CASSLIGAHTGELFF. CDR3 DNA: TGTGCCAGCAGCTTAATAGGGGCTCACACCGGGGAGCTGTTTTTT.

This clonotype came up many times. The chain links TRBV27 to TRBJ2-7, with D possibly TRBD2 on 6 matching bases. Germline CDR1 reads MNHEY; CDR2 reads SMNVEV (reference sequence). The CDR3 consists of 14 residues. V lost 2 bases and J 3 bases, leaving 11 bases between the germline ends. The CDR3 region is CASSLRRVGYEQYF. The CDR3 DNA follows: TGTGCCAGCAGTTTACGGAGGGTTGGCTACGAGCAGTACTTC.

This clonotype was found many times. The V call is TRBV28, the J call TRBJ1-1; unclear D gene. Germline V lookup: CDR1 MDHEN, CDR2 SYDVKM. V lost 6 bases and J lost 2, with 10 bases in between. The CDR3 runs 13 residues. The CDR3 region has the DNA TGTGCCAGCAGAGGTCATGGCAACACTGAAGCTTTCTTT. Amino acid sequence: CASRGHGNTEAFF. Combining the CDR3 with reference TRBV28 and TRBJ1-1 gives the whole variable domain DVKVTQSSRYLVKRTGEKVFLECVQDMDHENMFWYRQDPGLGLRLIYFSYDVKMKEKGDIPEGYSVSREKKERFSLILESASTNQTSMYLCASRGHGNTEAFFGQGTRLTVV.

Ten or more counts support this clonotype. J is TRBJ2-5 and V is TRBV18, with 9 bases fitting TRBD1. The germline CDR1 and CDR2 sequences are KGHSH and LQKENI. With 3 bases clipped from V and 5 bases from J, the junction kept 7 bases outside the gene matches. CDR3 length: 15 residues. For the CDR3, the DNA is TGTGCCAGCTCACCGGCCGGGACAGGGTCGGAGACCCAGTACTTC. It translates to CASSPAGTGSETQYF.